What follows describes a single T cell receptor beta chain. Its target antigen remains unknown. Per-base quality was not reported, and no clone a single base away is much larger than it. CDR3 length: 15 amino acids, cysteine to phenylalanine. Only the CDR3 region is kept as DNA, spanning 45 bases read in frame from base 1. V ends up 5 bases short and J 4 bases short, with an unmatched junction base count of 4. According to the germline V gene (reference sequence), CDR1 reads WNHNN and CDR2 reads SYGVQD. Using the deep immunoSEQ assay, multiplex PCR amplified TCR CDR3 regions from genomic DNA. For each cell subset, the extracted genomic DNA was distributed evenly across all wells of several immunoSEQ 96-well plates, and each plate served as one replicate. For sorted subsets, about 200 ng genomic DNA, equal to tens of thousands of T cell genomes, was loaded into each replicate PCR. Purified libraries were quantified with a Qubit 3.0 fluorometer, sized on a Bioanalyzer 2100, and re-quantified with the KAPA Library Quantification kit. Each immunoSEQ 96-well plate was sequenced on its own single-read 150-cycle Illumina NextSeq 550 flow cell. The published analysis was carried out like this. Because the immunoSEQ output included only junctional sequences and no quality scores, the filtering could not be the same as the filtering used for full-length reads. Sequences were annotated with PyIR, a Python wrapper for IgBLAST v1.9, and V/J genes and CDR3 were assigned using IMGT germline references. Reads were removed for weak V/J assignments (E-value above 1e-6), missing CDR3, stop codons, out-of-frame junctions, or ambiguous translated residues. A V3J clonotype was defined by an identical inferred V gene, J gene, and CDR3 amino acid sequence. Percentage overlap between repertoires was calculated by dividing the number of shared unique clonotypes by the size of the smaller repertoire. Repertoire richness was assessed with RTK rarefaction, the Chao1 estimator, and Recon v2.1 estimates of unobserved clonotypes. OLGA was used to compute generation probabilities for all TCRbeta clonotypes that the gDNA method yielded from a handful of donors. TCRdb took this table from immuneACCESS and kept in-frame rearrangements with V and J called. Such tables lack part of the clones; where checked against another copy, unresolved V genes explain under half of the gap, and the rest is unexplained. V and J calls plus clone size are reproduced from that table; the DNA served to infer D and trimming. Recorded for this sample are roughly 1,600,000 clones; 98% of them occurred a single time. The ten largest clones capture 0.36% of the sample.

Healthy HIV-negative adults with no recently reported acute infections or vaccinations were included as donors. Every donor was a Caucasian adult residing in Nashville, Tennessee, USA. Magnetic negative selection was used to enrich CD4+ T cells, after which naive cells were positively selected on CD45RA and the negative fraction became the memory subset. After blood collection by leukapheresis, PBMCs were isolated using Ficoll-Histopaque density gradient centrifugation and then cryopreserved in the vapor phase of liquid nitrogen. Analytical flow cytometry was used to check the purity and quantity of every magnetically sorted T cell population. From each sorted fraction, genomic DNA was isolated and quantified by UV absorbance on a Nanodrop 2000c. The record originates from a study of shared clonotypes between healthy human individuals (dated by TCRdb to the early 2020s). In the study overall: The cohort comprised a couple of women and a few men aged 18 to 49 years. Per donor, three plates each were used for CD4 naive and CD4 memory, two for CD8 naive, and one for CD8 memory. Libraries were prepared and TCR repertoires were sequenced by different laboratories using diverse techniques, in order to increase sequencing depth and limit assay-specific biases. Leukapheresis yielded between about 0.94 and 9.5 billion PBMCs per donor. Blood TCR repertoires of about five healthy adults were deeply sequenced to estimate repertoire size and the extent of clonotype sharing between individuals. Paper-wide results and their limitations: Naive subsets generally had larger estimated clonotype richness than memory subsets. Rarefaction of sorted-subset datasets indicated incomplete sequencing despite the large sequencing depth. Compared with non-shared clonotypes, clonotypes shared by all four sorted-subset donors had higher generation probabilities. Sampling was restricted to blood, and TCR repertoires in tissue are likely to differ from TCR repertoires in blood. Pairwise subsampling indicated that sequencing depth was expected to affect the degree of clonotype sharing among donors. Because the study included only a small number of donors, the genetic and exposure-history diversity represented was limited. When a handful of donors were compared, the shared fraction of clonotypes was 5% to 6.5% for naive CD4, less than 4% for naive CD8, 2.3% for memory CD4, and less than 0.45% for memory CD8.

Sequencing used naive CD4+ T cells sorted from blood. The sample's cell subset or site label, in plain terms: CD45RA+ positively selected. The sequence links TRBV10-1 to TRBJ2-3, and 12 junctional nucleotides match TRBD2. The clonotype originates from a man younger than 45 in good health. The DNA sequence follows: TGCGCCAGCAGTAGACTAGCGGGAGCTTCAGATACGCAGTATTTT. Its protein reads: CASSRLAGASDTQYF.